The T cell receptor beta chain under discussion was sequenced for a study of OX40 agonist ivuxolimab in advanced cancers. The CDR3 spans 17 residues. Germline V CDR1 and CDR2: MDHEN, SYDVKM. Deletions cut 5 bases from V and 9 bases from J, with 26 bases between. Sampling of blood occurred at baseline, cycle 4 day 1, and cycle 7 day 1. Sequenced by immunoSEQ multiplex PCR; TCRdb stores in-frame clones only, minus some. The data show 77,000 or so clones, with 85% to 95% seen just once and about 0.32% held by the top ten. Concerning this clone itself: Its specificity is not known.

Study-level results: Circulating CD4+ and CD8+ T cells showed clonal expansion by week 6 at 0.1 to 3.0 mg/kg. Fewer expanded clones were found on average in CD4+ than in CD8+ T cells.

The sample in question was CD4+ or CD8+ T cells sorted from blood, obtained in a trial of the OX40 agonist ivuxolimab. This clonotype was sampled from an adult with an advanced solid tumor such as melanoma, head and neck, liver or kidney cancer. The chain joins TRBV28 to TRBJ2-1; D is tentatively TRBD1 or TRBD2 (5 bases each). CDR3 protein: CASSIYPGDGGFREQFF. The CDR3, as DNA: TGTGCCAGCAGTATCTACCCGGGTGATGGGGGATTCCGTGAGCAGTTCTTC. Combining the CDR3 with reference TRBV28 and TRBJ2-1 gives the whole variable domain DVKVTQSSRYLVKRTGEKVFLECVQDMDHENMFWYRQDPGLGLRLIYFSYDVKMKEKGDIPEGYSVSREKKERFSLILESASTNQTSMYLCASSIYPGDGGFREQFFGPGTRLTVL.